A selection of T cell receptor beta chains follows, all from one sample in a study of beta chain features in type 1 diabetes. Produced via immunoSEQ multiplex PCR; TCRdb's table is partial and in-frame only. The top ten hold 6.7% of the sample, which has roughly 300,000 clones, less than 15% seen once. The sequencing input was central memory CD4+ T cells from blood. The receptor source for this set is a man aged 30 to 39 in good health. Both conserved end residues are part of each CDR3. Not all rows give a size; the values are once, few, many and, for expanded clones, a class.

CDR3 protein: CASSYGGSYNEQFF; J gene: TRBJ2-1; V gene: TRBV6-6; clone size: -
CDR3 protein: CASTHRTQSPYGYTF; J gene: TRBJ1-2; V gene: TRBV6-1; clone size: -
CDR3 protein: CASSQFKTITF; J gene: TRBJ1-2; V gene: TRBV23-1; clone size: -
CDR3 protein: CASSLLQTTGELFF; J gene: TRBJ2-2; V gene: TRBV7-9; clone size: -
CDR3 protein: CASSLQDRGRYEQYF; J gene: TRBJ2-7; V gene: TRBV7-2; clone size: -
CDR3 protein: CASSQENRAGETQYF; J gene: TRBJ2-5; V gene: TRBV4-2; clone size: -
CDR3 protein: CASSQPGQGNTEAFF; J gene: TRBJ1-1; V gene: TRBV7-7; clone size: -
CDR3 protein: CASSSHGTDGYTF; J gene: TRBJ1-2; V gene: TRBV7-2; clone size: few
CDR3 protein: CASSRDVNTEAFF; J gene: TRBJ1-1; V gene: TRBV5-6; clone size: -
CDR3 protein: CASSLISETQYF; J gene: TRBJ2-5; V gene: TRBV7-9; clone size: many
CDR3 protein: CASSQDGVWDTTGELFF; J gene: TRBJ2-2; V gene: TRBV9; clone size: -
CDR3 protein: CASSSDHRGGYGYTF; J gene: TRBJ1-2; V gene: TRBV28; clone size: -
CDR3 protein: CSVETGGRGYTF; J gene: TRBJ1-2; V gene: TRBV29-1; clone size: few
CDR3 protein: CASSPLAGVRGYTF; J gene: TRBJ1-2; V gene: TRBV7-3; clone size: -
CDR3 protein: CASSPTGNPYGYTF; J gene: TRBJ1-2; V gene: TRBV6-5; clone size: few
CDR3 protein: CASARDRYSGNTIYF; J gene: TRBJ1-3; V gene: TRBV19; clone size: -
CDR3 protein: CASSRGRNYGYTF; J gene: TRBJ1-2; V gene: TRBV19; clone size: once
CDR3 protein: CAWSQVNYGYTF; J gene: TRBJ1-2; V gene: TRBV30; clone size: medium-sized
CDR3 protein: CASLLSGREQYF; J gene: TRBJ2-7; V gene: TRBV6-5; clone size: -
CDR3 protein: CASSLDRGFGIVLTF; J gene: TRBJ2-6; V gene: TRBV11-2; clone size: many
CDR3 protein: CSVTAHLDNYGYTF; J gene: TRBJ1-2; V gene: TRBV29-1; clone size: few
CDR3 protein: CASSFRGENEQFF; J gene: TRBJ2-1; V gene: TRBV5-8; clone size: -
CDR3 protein: CASSPTRGTAGNTIYF; J gene: TRBJ1-3; V gene: TRBV7-9; clone size: -
CDR3 protein: CASSTHGGHTEAFF; J gene: TRBJ1-1; V gene: TRBV7-9; clone size: -
CDR3 protein: CASSEPLWVGEQYF; J gene: TRBJ2-7; V gene: TRBV6-1; clone size: once
CDR3 protein: CASSAWGVSNYGYTF; J gene: TRBJ1-2; V gene: TRBV25-1; clone size: -
CDR3 protein: CASSFRVAGNTIYF; J gene: TRBJ1-3; V gene: TRBV6-5; clone size: -
CDR3 protein: CASTRDRVTDTQYF; J gene: TRBJ2-3; V gene: TRBV2; clone size: -
CDR3 protein: CASSLSGQGSADTQYF; J gene: TRBJ2-3; V gene: TRBV5-1; clone size: -
CDR3 protein: CASSHERSSQYF; J gene: TRBJ2-5; V gene: TRBV11-1; clone size: -
CDR3 protein: CASGSCSEAGELSTDTQYF; J gene: TRBJ2-3; V gene: TRBV6-9; clone size: few
CDR3 protein: CASSLDRREQFF; J gene: TRBJ2-1; V gene: TRBV7-2; clone size: -